Below, 13 T cell receptor beta chains from the same sample are listed, as sequenced in a study of blood T cell repertoires in COVID-19. Only in-frame clones appear in the TCRdb table, and some are missing; sequencing was by immunoSEQ multiplex PCR. Of fewer than 300,000 clones in the sample, just under 90% are singletons; the top ten hold about 6%. Sequenced input: peripheral blood. These receptors were collected from a woman between 50 and 59 years old with COVID-19, enrolled during active disease.

The chain recombines TRBV5-5 with TRBJ1-5; TRBD1 might be the D (6 bases). Trimming stripped 2 bases from V and 6 bases from J, with 15 bases between. The CDR3 consists of 15 residues. Per the germline V gene, CDR1 is SGHKS and CDR2 is YYEKEE (reference sequence). The CDR3 loop reads CASSLSGGYGQPQHF. CDR3 in DNA: TGTGCCAGCAGCTTATCTGGGGGCTACGGTCAGCCCCAGCATTTT.

The CDR3 here is CASSPDRGKQYF. The CDR3 DNA sequence: TGTGCCAGCAGCCCGGACAGGGGGAAGCAGTACTTC. The rearrangement uses TRBV5-4 and TRBJ2-7, with 10 bases aligning to TRBD1. Germline V lookup: CDR1 SGHNT, CDR2 YYREEE (reference sequence). V was pared by 4 bases and J by 8 bases, with 3 bases of the junction left unmatched. This CDR3 has 12 residues.

This chain uses TRBV27 with TRBJ2-3, with D possibly TRBD2 on 6 matching bases. This CDR3 is built from 15 residues. From germline, CDR1 is MNHEY and CDR2 SMNVEV (reference sequence). Trimming pared 8 bases from V and 0 bases from J, leaving 15 bases between. CDR3 in amino acids: CASSGTRASTDTQYF. CDR3 sequence (DNA): TGTGCCAGCTCCGGGACTCGTGCTAGCACAGATACGCAGTATTTT.

The rearrangement uses TRBV4-2 and TRBJ1-4; no definite D call. The V end lost 1 base, the J end lost 8 bases, and 14 bases lay between the germline ends. The CDR3 sequence is 15 residues long. Germline CDR1 and CDR2: LGHNA and YNFKEQ. CDR3: CASSQAGRSSEKLFF. CDR3 coding DNA: TGTGCCAGCAGCCAAGCTGGCAGGTCATCCGAAAAACTGTTTTTT.

The genes are TRBV3-1 (or the pseudogene TRBV3-2) and TRBJ1-2, with D possibly TRBD1 on 6 matching bases. Germline CDR1 is LGHDT and CDR2 is YNNKEL (reference sequence). This CDR3 contains 12 residues. Trimming took off 9 bases at V and 4 bases at J, with 12 bases between the two ends. In DNA form, the CDR3 reads TGTGCCAGTTCTGGACAGTCCTATGGCTACACCTTC. Residues: CASSGQSYGYTF.

The chain is built from TRBV5-1 and TRBJ2-7, with TRBD2 identical over 11 bases. The trim removed 4 bases at V and 0 bases at J, leaving 3 bases unmatched. The CDR3 spans 15 residues. From germline, CDR1 is SGHRS and CDR2 YFSETQ. CDR3 DNA: TGCGCCAGCAGCGAGACTAGCGGGGCCTCCTACGAGCAGTACTTC. Protein: CASSETSGASYEQYF.

The rearrangement joins TRBV7-8 to TRBJ1-1, with 7 bases identical to TRBD1. Unmatched junction bases numbered 7, after V lost 7 bases and J lost 2 bases. Germline-derived CDR1 and CDR2 are SGHVS and FQNEAQ. The CDR3 contains 14 residues. CDR3 in amino acids: CASNRDSSNTEAFF. DNA for the CDR3: TGTGCCAGCAACCGGGACAGTTCTAACACTGAAGCTTTCTTT.

The J gene is TRBJ2-7, the V gene TRBV30; D is perhaps TRBD2 (6 bases). Germline V gives CDR1 GTSNPN, CDR2 SVGIG (reference sequence). V lost 3 bases and J lost 3, with 18 bases in between. This CDR3 comprises 15 residues. The CDR3 spells CAWSVGGSGGYEQYF. The DNA for the CDR3 is TGTGCCTGGAGCGTGGGGGGTAGCGGAGGCTACGAGCAGTACTTC.

The V gene is TRBV5-1, the J gene TRBJ2-7; TRBD2 might be the D (6 bases). Germline assignment: CDR1 SGHRS and CDR2 YFSETQ. This CDR3 comprises 15 residues. Deletions cut 0 bases from V and 3 bases from J, with 13 bases between. CDR3 DNA sequence: TGCGCCAGCAGCTTGGGGGGGACTCCTAACTACGAGCAGTACTTC. It translates to CASSLGGTPNYEQYF.

The chain employs TRBV3-1 (or the pseudogene TRBV3-2) and TRBJ2-1; D might be TRBD1 (7 bases). The CDR3 is made up of 16 amino acids. In germline, CDR1 is LGHDT, CDR2 YNNKEL (reference sequence). V lost 4 bases, J lost 5 bases, and 18 bases lay in between. The CDR3 spells CASSPYGGGAHNEQFF. The CDR3 nucleotides are TGTGCCAGCAGCCCTTATGGAGGGGGCGCCCACAATGAGCAGTTCTTC.

This clone is a singleton in its sample. This chain's CDR3 is CASSPTGYEQYF. As DNA, the CDR3 is TGTGCCAGCAGCCCGACTGGCTACGAGCAGTACTTC. The gene calls are TRBV11-1 and TRBJ2-7; D is uncertain. Trimming pared 5 bases from V and 3 bases from J, leaving 8 bases between. Germline CDR1 SGHAT, CDR2 FQDESV (reference sequence). This CDR3 region has 12 residues.

This chain links TRBV5-1 with TRBJ1-4, with D perhaps matching TRBD1 (5 bases). The CDR3 totals 15 residues. V was cut by 2 bases and J by 8 bases, with 16 bases left in between. Germline values: CDR1 SGHRS, CDR2 YFSETQ. CDR3 sequence (DNA): TGCGCCAGCAGCTTTCAAGGGGCGGCGGGGGAAAAACTGTTTTTT. Amino acid sequence: CASSFQGAAGEKLFF.

The V and J genes are TRBV7-9 and TRBJ1-1; 10 bases line up with TRBD1. The ends lost 3 bases at V and 3 bases at J; junction bases unmatched: 4. CDR3 size: 15 residues. Per the germline V gene, CDR1 is SEHNR and CDR2 is FQNEAQ (reference sequence). In DNA form, the CDR3 reads TGTGCCAGCAGCTTTTTAGACAGGGGGCACACTGAAGCTTTCTTT. This codes for CASSFLDRGHTEAFF.